The 28 T cell receptor beta chains listed next were all sequenced from one sample in a study of blood T cell repertoires in COVID-19. TCRdb keeps only in-frame clones here, not all; method: immunoSEQ multiplex PCR. The sample has 55,000 to 80,000 clones, approximately 87% seen once. Source material: peripheral blood. Source of these receptors: a woman older than 75 with acute or convalescent COVID-19.

J is TRBJ1-1 and V is TRBV10-3, with a tentative D call TRBD1 (5 bases). V shed 7 bases and J shed 4 bases, with 19 bases lying between them. CDR1 and CDR2 (germline): ENHRY, SYGVKD. This CDR3 region has 15 residues. The CDR3 coding sequence is TGTGCCATCACCTTCGAGCCGGGGAGGGGCACTGAAGCTTTCTTT. Translating it yields CAITFEPGRGTEAFF.

The chain combines TRBV19 with TRBJ2-2; D might be TRBD2 (7 bases). There are 17 residues in the CDR3. Per germline, CDR1 LNHDA and CDR2 SQIVND (reference sequence). V lost 0 bases to trimming and J lost 8 bases, with 19 bases between them. The CDR3: CASSIDLRGAFGGELFF. In DNA form, the CDR3 reads TGTGCCAGTAGTATAGATTTACGGGGGGCGTTTGGAGGGGAGCTGTTTTTT.

The V gene is TRBV5-8, the J gene TRBJ2-5; TRBD2 aligns across 12 bases. Germline V gene data show CDR1 as SGHTS and CDR2 as YDEGEE. V trimming: 3 bases; J trimming: 3 bases; junction bases outside the gene matches: 9. The CDR3 has 17 amino acids. The CDR3 DNA reads TGTGCCAGCAGCTCCCGGACTAGCGGGACGGGTGAAGAGACCCAGTACTTC. It is translated as CASSSRTSGTGEETQYF.

This chain joins TRBV30 and TRBJ1-1, with D possibly being TRBD1 (6 bases). Per the germline V gene, CDR1 is GTSNPN and CDR2 is SVGIG (reference sequence). The CDR3 has 14 amino acids. The CDR3 coding sequence is TGTGCTCTTACAGGGATTAGTGTCGACACTGAAGCTTTCTTT. This translates into CALTGISVDTEAFF.

This clone is a singleton in its sample. CDR3 DNA: TGTGCCAGCAGCGTGCAATCAGGGAACACTGAAGCTTTCTTT. Its translation: CASSVQSGNTEAFF. V gene TRBV7-9 combines with J gene TRBJ1-1; D remains ambiguous. This CDR3 is 14 amino acids long. V was shortened by 5 bases and J by 1 base, with 11 bases between the two germline ends. CDR1 and CDR2 (germline): SEHNR, FQNEAQ (reference sequence).

This clone was counted a few times. The rearrangement links TRBV11-2 to TRBJ2-1, with 10 bases aligning to TRBD2. CDR3 size: 15 residues. Germline-derived CDR1 and CDR2 are SGHAT and FQNNGV. J was trimmed by 10 bases and V by 6 bases; bases with no gene match: 12. The CDR3 bases are TGTGCCAGCAGGGATCCGGGACTAGCGCTCGGAGAGCAGTTCTTC. Translation: CASRDPGLALGEQFF.

This chain uses TRBV6-2 or TRBV6-3 with TRBJ2-2, with 9 bases aligning to TRBD2. The CDR3 length is 14 residues. Per the germline V gene, CDR1 is MNHEY and CDR2 is SVGEGT. Trimming cost V 5 bases and J 8 bases; bases outside gene matches: 6. The CDR3 protein is CASSLAGLGGELFF. Written as DNA, the CDR3 is TGTGCCAGCAGTCTAGCGGGACTAGGGGGGGAGCTGTTTTTT.

V usage is TRBV16 and J usage is TRBJ2-1; 10 nucleotides line up with TRBD2. CDR3 length equals 15 residues. The J segment lost 5 bases and the V segment lost 4 bases, leaving 5 bases of the junction unmatched. Germline V gives CDR1 KGHSY, CDR2 FQNENV. The CDR3 nucleotides are TGTGCCAGCAGCCTAGGAAGCGGGGGGGACAATGAGCAGTTCTTC. It translates to CASSLGSGGDNEQFF.

The table lists this clone with a few counts. Sequence at one end of the junction differs from germline and may be a read error. The gene calls are TRBV12-5 and TRBJ2-7; the match to TRBD2 covers 7 bases. The CDR3 covers 12 residues. CDR1 and CDR2 from the germline V gene are LGHNT and FRNRAP. This CDR3 is CASGSLGEGKAF. In DNA, the CDR3 is TGTGCTAGTGGTTCCCTCGGGGAGGGTAAAGCCTTC.

J is TRBJ2-3 and V is TRBV12-3 or TRBV12-4; D gene uncertain. V lost 6 bases to trimming and J lost 3 bases, with 10 bases between them. The CDR3 length is 13 residues. In DNA form, the CDR3 reads TGTGCCAGCAGCCCCCAGATTACAGATACGCAGTATTTT. Translation: CASSPQITDTQYF.

J is TRBJ2-1 and V is TRBV6-5; 8 bases line up with TRBD2. The CDR3 consists of 14 residues. Germline V gene sequence: CDR1 MNHEY, CDR2 SVGAGI. V dropped 7 bases and J dropped 3; count of bases not matched to a gene: 5. CDR3 residues: CASNPGTSYNEQFF. In nucleotides, the CDR3 is TGTGCCAGCAACCCCGGGACTAGCTACAATGAGCAGTTCTTC.

This chain uses TRBV19 with TRBJ2-7, with a weak D call TRBD1 (6 bases). The CDR3 spans 14 residues. The germline CDR1 and CDR2 sequences are LNHDA and SQIVND (reference sequence). V was pared by 3 bases and J by 2 bases, with 11 bases between. The CDR3 region has the DNA TGTGCCAGTAGTATCCGGGACATCCCCTACGAGCAGTACTTC. As protein: CASSIRDIPYEQYF.

This clone appeared a few times. V gene TRBV4-1 combines with J gene TRBJ2-5, with 14 bases identical to TRBD2. Unmatched junction bases numbered 11, after V lost 0 bases and J lost 2 bases. Germline lookup yields CDR1 MGHRA and CDR2 YSYEKL. The CDR3 is 20 residues long. The CDR3 nucleotides read TGCGCCAGCAGCCAAGATGGGGCGACTAGCGGGGGGGCATATCAAGAGACCCAGTACTTC. The encoded protein is CASSQDGATSGGAYQETQYF.

The chain carries TRBV23-1 and TRBJ2-7; 7 bases are a match to TRBD2. TRBV23-1 is reported as an ORF; its role is uncertain. The CDR3 contains 14 residues. Trimming cost V 7 bases and J 3 bases; bases outside gene matches: 9. In DNA, the CDR3 is TGCGCCAGCAACATAGCGGGTGGGAACTACGAGCAGTACTTC. This codes for CASNIAGGNYEQYF.

This clone turned up a few times. The V gene is TRBV13, the J gene TRBJ1-6; D may be TRBD1 (6 bases). In germline, CDR1 is PRHDT, CDR2 FYEKMQ (reference sequence). Trimming stripped 2 bases from V and 7 bases from J, with 15 bases between. This CDR3 contains 16 residues. The CDR3, as DNA: TGTGCCAGCAGCTTAAAACAGGGTTTGGGCAATTCACCCCTCCACTTT. Its protein is CASSLKQGLGNSPLHF. The full variable domain, in which reference TRBV13 and TRBJ1-6 provide the parts outside the CDR3, is AAGVIQSPRHLIKEKRETATLKCYPIPRHDTVYWYQQGPGQDPQFLISFYEKMQSDKGSIPDRFSAQQFSDYHSELNMSSLELGDSALYFCASSLKQGLGNSPLHFGNGTRLTVT.

V gene TRBV15 combines with J gene TRBJ2-7; weak D call: TRBD2 (6 bases). This CDR3 is 14 amino acids long. V lost 0 bases to trimming and J lost 2 bases, with 8 bases between them. Germline CDR1 and CDR2: LNHNV and YYDKDF (reference sequence). The CDR3 sequence is CATSREGGPYEQYF. The CDR3 DNA is TGTGCCACCAGCAGAGAAGGAGGGCCCTACGAGCAGTACTTC.

The chain uses TRBV6-5 and TRBJ2-1; D may be TRBD2 (5 bases). V dropped 8 bases and J dropped 8 bases, with 16 bases sitting between them. Germline V gives CDR1 MNHEY, CDR2 SVGAGI. The CDR3 extends over 13 amino acids. CDR3 protein: CASLATESHEQFF. DNA of the CDR3: TGTGCCAGCCTAGCAACAGAAAGTCATGAGCAGTTCTTC.

The chain uses TRBV7-9 and TRBJ1-4, with TRBD1 matching 10 bases. Trimming removed 1 base from V and 7 bases from J; junction bases left unmatched: 3. Germline lookup yields CDR1 SEHNR and CDR2 FQNEAQ (reference sequence). The CDR3 contains 15 residues. The CDR3 bases are TGTGCCAGCAGCTTAGGACAGGGGGCAGGTGAAAAACTGTTTTTT. As protein: CASSLGQGAGEKLFF.

V is TRBV29-1 and J is TRBJ1-1; TRBD1 matches at 8 bases. The trim removed 7 bases at V and 3 bases at J, leaving 10 bases unmatched. Looked up from germline, CDR1 is SQVTM and CDR2 is ANQGSEA. The CDR3 loop spans 14 amino acids. CDR3 DNA: TGCAGCGCCCAACGGGGGACAGGCCACACTGAAGCTTTCTTT. It encodes CSAQRGTGHTEAFF.

This clone appeared a single time. The chain employs TRBV5-6 and TRBJ1-1; D perhaps matches TRBD1 (6 bases). The germline gives CDR1 SGHDT, CDR2 YYEEEE. The V end lost 0 bases, the J end lost 2 bases, and 8 bases lay between the germline ends. The CDR3 totals 14 residues. Here the CDR3 DNA reads TGTGCCAGCAGCTTGGAGGGACATAACACTGAAGCTTTCTTT. Protein product: CASSLEGHNTEAFF.

V and J are TRBV7-2 and TRBJ1-4; TRBD1 matches at 8 bases. Per germline, CDR1 SGHTA and CDR2 FQGNSA. V lost 3 bases, J lost 7 bases, and 7 bases stayed unmatched. There are 15 residues in the CDR3. In DNA form, the CDR3 reads TGTGCCAGCAGCTTTTACCACAGGGGGGGTGAAAAACTGTTTTTT. Translated, it gives CASSFYHRGGEKLFF. The full variable domain, with the rest looked up from reference TRBV7-2 and TRBJ1-4, is GAGVSQSPSNKVTEKGKDVELRCDPISGHTALYWYRQSLGQGLEFLIYFQGNSAPDKSGLPSDRFSAERTGGSVSTLTIQRTQQEDSAVYLCASSFYHRGGEKLFFGSGTQLSVL.

The V and J genes are TRBV5-1 and TRBJ1-2, with TRBD1 matching over 7 bases. Looked up from germline, CDR1 is SGHRS and CDR2 is YFSETQ. The J segment lost 7 bases and the V segment lost 0 bases, leaving 9 bases of the junction unmatched. The CDR3 has 15 amino acids. CDR3 DNA: TGCGCCAGCAGCTTGGGGGACAGTATTTTCTCTGGCTACACCTTC. As protein: CASSLGDSIFSGYTF.

The chain carries TRBV6-5 and TRBJ1-3; D is perhaps TRBD1 (6 bases). The CDR3 totals 13 residues. The germline V and J ends were trimmed by 9 bases and 0 bases, with 9 bases remaining between them. Germline V gives CDR1 MNHEY, CDR2 SVGAGI. The CDR3 protein is CASGQNSGNTIYF. In DNA form, the CDR3 reads TGTGCCAGTGGACAGAACTCTGGAAACACCATATATTTT.

The chain joins TRBV30 to TRBJ2-2; TRBD2 is a possible D gene (5 bases). The V end lost 1 base, the J end lost 3 bases, and 9 bases lay between the germline ends. This CDR3 is built from 14 residues. The germline V gene encodes CDR1 GTSNPN and CDR2 SVGIG (reference sequence). This CDR3 is CAWSGGLYTGELFF. In DNA form, the CDR3 reads TGTGCCTGGAGTGGAGGGTTGTACACCGGGGAGCTGTTTTTT.

The chain recombines TRBV3-1 (or the pseudogene TRBV3-2) with TRBJ1-3; D perhaps matches TRBD1 (6 bases). The CDR3 has 16 amino acids. CDR1 and CDR2 (germline): LGHDT, YNNKEL (reference sequence). Trimming took 3 bases from V and 0 from J, leaving 12 bases between them. The CDR3 DNA is TGTGCCAGCAGCCAGACAGGTATCTCCTCTGGAAACACCATATATTTT. Its translation: CASSQTGISSGNTIYF.

This clone was observed many times. The rearrangement joins TRBV10-3 to TRBJ1-4; D is undetermined. Per germline, CDR1 ENHRY and CDR2 SYGVKD. The CDR3 has 13 residues. The ends were cut back, 0 bases at V and 6 bases at J, with 5 bases in the middle. CDR3 residues: CAISESIDEKLFF. The CDR3 bases are TGTGCCATCAGTGAGTCGATAGATGAAAAACTGTTTTTT.

V usage is TRBV19 and J usage is TRBJ1-1; TRBD1 might be the D (5 bases). With 2 bases removed from V and 0 bases from J, the gap between germline ends came to 7 bases. This CDR3 has 14 residues. Germline V gives CDR1 LNHDA, CDR2 SQIVND (reference sequence). The CDR3 nucleotides are TGTGCCAGTAGTATAAAGGGGATGAACACTGAAGCTTTCTTT. Amino acids: CASSIKGMNTEAFF.

Worth noting for this clone: Other DNA variants within this sample encode the same CDR3. The rearrangement links TRBV5-1 to TRBJ1-1, with D maybe TRBD1 (5 bases). This CDR3 spans 14 amino acids. The V and J ends lost 0 bases and 5 bases respectively, with 11 bases between them. CDR1 and CDR2 from the germline V gene are SGHRS and YFSETQ. The CDR3 reads CASSLAAGGTEAFF. The CDR3 bases are TGCGCCAGCAGCTTGGCCGCCGGGGGAACTGAAGCTTTCTTT.